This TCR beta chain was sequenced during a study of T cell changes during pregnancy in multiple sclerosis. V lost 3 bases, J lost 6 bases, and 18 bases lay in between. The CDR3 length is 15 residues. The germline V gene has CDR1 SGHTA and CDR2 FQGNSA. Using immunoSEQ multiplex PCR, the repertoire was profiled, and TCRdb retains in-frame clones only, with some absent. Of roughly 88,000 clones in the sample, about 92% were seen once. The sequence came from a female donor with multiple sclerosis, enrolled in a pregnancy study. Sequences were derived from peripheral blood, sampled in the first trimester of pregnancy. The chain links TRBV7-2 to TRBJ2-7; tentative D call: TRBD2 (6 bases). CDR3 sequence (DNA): TGTGCCAGCAGCTTCGAACTAGCAGGTGGTGTCGAGCAGTACTTC. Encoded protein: CASSFELAGGVEQYF.